This T cell receptor beta chain originates from a study of cytomegalovirus exposure and HLA in healthy donors. Study overall: About 85 million unique TCRs from HLA-typed donors were held in an early release of data.

A multiplex PCR was run with 60 Vbeta primers and 13 Jbeta primers. Method: immunoSEQ multiplex PCR; TCRdb's copy keeps in-frame clones and lacks some. The sample includes about 170,000 clones, roughly 79% of them seen just once. Study-wide points: According to reports, the classifier identified cytomegalovirus status with high specificity and sensitivity. After further analysis at a later stage, under 20,000 TCR beta sequences were associated with HLA alleles at 0.05 false discovery rate. CMV serostatus was the only recorded immune exposure for donors.

The CDR3 is 15 residues long. The germline V gene encodes CDR1 GTSNPN and CDR2 SVGIG (reference sequence). V lost 4 bases and J lost 9; bases outside the gene matches: 14. As for this clone: Its antigen is as yet unknown.

The rearrangement uses TRBV30 and TRBJ2-1; 8 bases match TRBD2. This clonotype was sampled from a woman in her late teens or twenties in good health and CMV-seropositive. The source material was PBMCs. As DNA, the CDR3 is TGTGCCTGGACCCACGGCGGGGGGTTGGGGGGTGAGCAGTTCTTC. The encoded protein is CAWTHGGGLGGEQFF.